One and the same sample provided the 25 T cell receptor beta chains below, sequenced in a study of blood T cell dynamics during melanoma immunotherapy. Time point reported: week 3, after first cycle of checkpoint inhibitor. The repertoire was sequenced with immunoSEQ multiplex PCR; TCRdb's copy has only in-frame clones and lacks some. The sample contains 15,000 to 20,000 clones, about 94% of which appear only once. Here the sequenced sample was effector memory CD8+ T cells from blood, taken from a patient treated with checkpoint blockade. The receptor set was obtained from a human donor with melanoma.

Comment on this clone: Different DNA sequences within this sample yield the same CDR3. Here the CDR3 reads CASSLGTAYEQYF. In nucleotides, the CDR3 is TGTGCCAGCAGTTTGGGCACAGCCTACGAGCAGTACTTC. The chain is built from TRBV2 and TRBJ2-7, with D unclear. The germline CDR1 and CDR2 sequences are SNHLY and FYNNEI. The CDR3 runs to 13 residues. Trimming cost V 5 bases and J 2 bases, with 10 bases left between them.

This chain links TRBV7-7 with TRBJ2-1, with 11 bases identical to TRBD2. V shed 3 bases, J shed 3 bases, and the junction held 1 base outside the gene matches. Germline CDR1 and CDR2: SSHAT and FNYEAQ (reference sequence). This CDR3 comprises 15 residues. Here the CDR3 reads CASSLGLAVYNEQFF. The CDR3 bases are TGTGCCAGCAGCTTGGGACTAGCGGTCTACAATGAGCAGTTCTTC.

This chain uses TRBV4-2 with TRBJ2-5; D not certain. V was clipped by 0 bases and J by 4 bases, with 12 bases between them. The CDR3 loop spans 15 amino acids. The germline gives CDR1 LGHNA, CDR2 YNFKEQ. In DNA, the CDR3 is TGTGCCAGCAGCCAAGAGACCCGAGCGACAGAGACCCAGTACTTC. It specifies CASSQETRATETQYF.

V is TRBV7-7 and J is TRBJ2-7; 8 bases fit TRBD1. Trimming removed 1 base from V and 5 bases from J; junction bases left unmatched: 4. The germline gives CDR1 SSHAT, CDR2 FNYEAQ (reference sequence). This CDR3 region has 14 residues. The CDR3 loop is CASSLGGRGHEQYF. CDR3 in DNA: TGTGCCAGCAGCTTAGGGGGCAGGGGGCACGAGCAGTACTTC.

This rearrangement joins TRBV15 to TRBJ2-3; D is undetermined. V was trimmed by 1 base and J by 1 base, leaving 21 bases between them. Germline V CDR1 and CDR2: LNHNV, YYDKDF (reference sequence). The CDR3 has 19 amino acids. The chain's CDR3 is CATSRAPPPTGSGTDTQYF. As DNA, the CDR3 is TGTGCCACCAGCAGAGCACCCCCCCCAACGGGTTCGGGCACAGATACGCAGTATTTT.

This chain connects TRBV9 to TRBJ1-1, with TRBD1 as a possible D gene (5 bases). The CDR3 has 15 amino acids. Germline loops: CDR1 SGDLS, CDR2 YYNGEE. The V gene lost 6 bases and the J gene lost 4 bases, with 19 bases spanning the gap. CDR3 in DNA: TGTGCCAGCACCAAGAGTGGGGGGACGACCACTGAAGCTTTCTTT. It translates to CASTKSGGTTTEAFF.

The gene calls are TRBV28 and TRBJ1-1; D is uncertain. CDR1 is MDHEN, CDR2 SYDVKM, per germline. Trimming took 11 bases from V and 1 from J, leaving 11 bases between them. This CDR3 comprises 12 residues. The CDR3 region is CASTLRNTEAFF. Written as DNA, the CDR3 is TGTGCCTCCACCCTCAGGAACACTGAAGCTTTCTTT.

The CDR3 here is CASSFRASPGHEQFF. CDR3 nucleotide sequence: TGTGCCAGCAGTTTTCGGGCTAGTCCAGGCCATGAGCAGTTCTTC. V usage is TRBV27 and J usage is TRBJ2-1; D gene uncertain. The CDR3 consists of 15 residues. The germline V gene has CDR1 MNHEY and CDR2 SMNVEV (reference sequence). V lost 3 bases, J lost 8 bases, and 17 bases lay in between.

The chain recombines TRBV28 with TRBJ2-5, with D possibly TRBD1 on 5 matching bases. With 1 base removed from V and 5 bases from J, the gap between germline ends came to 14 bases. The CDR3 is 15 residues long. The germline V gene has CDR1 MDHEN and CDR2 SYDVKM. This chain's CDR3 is CASSLYGQGGETQYF. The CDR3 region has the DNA TGTGCCAGCAGTTTATATGGTCAGGGTGGGGAGACCCAGTACTTC.

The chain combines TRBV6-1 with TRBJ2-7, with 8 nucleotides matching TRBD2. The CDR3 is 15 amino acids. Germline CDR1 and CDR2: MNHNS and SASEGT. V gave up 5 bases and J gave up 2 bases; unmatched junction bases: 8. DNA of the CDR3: TGTGCCAGCAGTCTCAAGCGGGAGTACCCCTACGAGCAGTACTTC. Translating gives CASSLKREYPYEQYF.

The CDR3 DNA reads TGTGCCAGCAGTTTAGGGGGATTCACTGAAGCTTTCTTT. This sequence encodes CASSLGGFTEAFF. The chain recombines TRBV27 with TRBJ1-1, with D possibly being TRBD1 (5 bases). CDR3 length equals 13 residues. V dropped 2 bases and J dropped 4 bases, with 8 bases sitting between them. Germline CDR1 is MNHEY and CDR2 is SMNVEV (reference sequence).

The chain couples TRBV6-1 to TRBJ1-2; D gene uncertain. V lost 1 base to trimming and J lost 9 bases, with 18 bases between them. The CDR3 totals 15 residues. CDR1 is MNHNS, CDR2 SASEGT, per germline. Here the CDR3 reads CASSEDDGPPWRYTF. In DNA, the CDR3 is TGTGCCAGCAGTGAAGATGACGGCCCCCCCTGGCGCTACACCTTC.

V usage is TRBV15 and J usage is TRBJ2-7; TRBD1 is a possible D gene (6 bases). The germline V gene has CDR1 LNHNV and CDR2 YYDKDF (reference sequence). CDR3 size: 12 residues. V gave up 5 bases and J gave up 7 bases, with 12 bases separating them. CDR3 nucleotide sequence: TGTGCCACCAGCGCAGGGGTGGGTGAGCAGTACTTC. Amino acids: CATSAGVGEQYF.

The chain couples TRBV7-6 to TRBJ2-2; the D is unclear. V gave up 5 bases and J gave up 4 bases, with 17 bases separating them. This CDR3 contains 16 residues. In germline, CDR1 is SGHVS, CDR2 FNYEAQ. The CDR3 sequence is CASSQRRGGSTGELFF. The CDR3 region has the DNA TGTGCCAGCAGCCAACGACGCGGTGGAAGCACCGGGGAGCTGTTTTTT.

The CDR3 coding sequence is TGTGCCAGCAGCTTAAGAGATGCAGGGACCGTAGGGGAGCAGTACTTC. This translates into CASSLRDAGTVGEQYF. The rearrangement joins TRBV7-9 to TRBJ2-7, with D possibly called TRBD1 or TRBD2 (5 bases each). Trimming pared 2 bases from V and 7 bases from J, leaving 21 bases between. CDR1 and CDR2 from the germline V gene are SEHNR and FQNEAQ (reference sequence). CDR3 length: 16 residues.

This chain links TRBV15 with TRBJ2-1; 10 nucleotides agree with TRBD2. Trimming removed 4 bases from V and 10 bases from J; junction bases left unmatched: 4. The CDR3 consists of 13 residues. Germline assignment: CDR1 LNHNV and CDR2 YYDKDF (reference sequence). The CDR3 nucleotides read TGTGCCACCAGCAATATACTAGCGGGAGAGCAGTTCTTC. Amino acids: CATSNILAGEQFF. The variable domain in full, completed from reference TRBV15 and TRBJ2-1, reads DAMVIQNPRYQVTQFGKPVTLSCSQTLNHNVMYWYQQKSSQAPKLLFHYYDKDFNNEADTPDNFQSRRPNTSFCFLDIRSPGLGDTAMYLCATSNILAGEQFFGPGTRLTVL.

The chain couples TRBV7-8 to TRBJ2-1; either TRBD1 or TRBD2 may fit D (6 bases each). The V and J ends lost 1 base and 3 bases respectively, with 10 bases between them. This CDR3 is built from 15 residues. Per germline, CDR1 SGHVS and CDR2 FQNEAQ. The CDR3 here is CASSLVGGLYNEQFF. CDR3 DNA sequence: TGTGCCAGCAGCTTAGTGGGGGGCCTCTACAATGAGCAGTTCTTC.

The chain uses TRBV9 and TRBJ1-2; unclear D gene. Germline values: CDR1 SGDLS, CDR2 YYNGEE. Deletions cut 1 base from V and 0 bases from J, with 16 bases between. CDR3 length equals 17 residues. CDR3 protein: CASSVNPGIRPNYGYTF. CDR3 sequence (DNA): TGTGCCAGCAGCGTAAATCCCGGGATCAGACCTAACTATGGCTACACCTTC.

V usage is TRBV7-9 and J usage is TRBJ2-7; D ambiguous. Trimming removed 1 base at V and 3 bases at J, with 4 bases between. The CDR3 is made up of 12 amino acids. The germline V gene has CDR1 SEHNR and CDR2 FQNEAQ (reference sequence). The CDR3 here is CASSLDLYEQYF. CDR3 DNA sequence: TGTGCCAGCAGCTTAGACCTCTACGAGCAGTACTTC.

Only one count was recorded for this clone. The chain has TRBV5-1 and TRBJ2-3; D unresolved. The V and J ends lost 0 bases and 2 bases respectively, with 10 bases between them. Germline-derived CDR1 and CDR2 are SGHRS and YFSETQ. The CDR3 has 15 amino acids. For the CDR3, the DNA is TGCGCCAGCAGCTTGGTCGGTTCTTTCACAGATACGCAGTATTTT. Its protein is CASSLVGSFTDTQYF.

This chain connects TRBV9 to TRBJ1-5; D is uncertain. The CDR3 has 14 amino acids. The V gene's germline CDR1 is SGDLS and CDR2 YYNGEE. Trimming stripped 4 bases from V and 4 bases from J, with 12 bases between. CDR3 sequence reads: CASSPGGINQPQHF. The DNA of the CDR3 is TGTGCCAGCAGCCCTGGCGGAATAAATCAGCCCCAGCATTTT.

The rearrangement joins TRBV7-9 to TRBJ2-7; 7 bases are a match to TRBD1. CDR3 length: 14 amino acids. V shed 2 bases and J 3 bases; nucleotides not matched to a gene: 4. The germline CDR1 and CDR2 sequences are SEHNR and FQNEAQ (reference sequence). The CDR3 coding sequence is TGTGCCAGCAGCTTATCGGACAGGAACTACGAGCAGTACTTC. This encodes CASSLSDRNYEQYF.

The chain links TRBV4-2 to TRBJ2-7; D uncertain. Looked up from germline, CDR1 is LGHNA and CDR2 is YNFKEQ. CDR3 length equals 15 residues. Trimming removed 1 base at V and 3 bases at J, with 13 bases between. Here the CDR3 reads CASSQGTSRVYEQYF. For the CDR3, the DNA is TGTGCCAGCAGCCAAGGGACCAGCCGGGTCTACGAGCAGTACTTC.

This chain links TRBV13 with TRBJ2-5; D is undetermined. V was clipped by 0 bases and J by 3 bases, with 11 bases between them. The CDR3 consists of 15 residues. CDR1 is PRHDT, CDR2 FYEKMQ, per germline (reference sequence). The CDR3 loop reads CASSLGSRAEETQYF. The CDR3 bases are TGTGCCAGCAGCTTAGGATCGCGAGCTGAAGAGACCCAGTACTTC. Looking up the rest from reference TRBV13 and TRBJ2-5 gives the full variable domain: AAGVIQSPRHLIKEKRETATLKCYPIPRHDTVYWYQQGPGQDPQFLISFYEKMQSDKGSIPDRFSAQQFSDYHSELNMSSLELGDSALYFCASSLGSRAEETQYFGPGTRLLVL.

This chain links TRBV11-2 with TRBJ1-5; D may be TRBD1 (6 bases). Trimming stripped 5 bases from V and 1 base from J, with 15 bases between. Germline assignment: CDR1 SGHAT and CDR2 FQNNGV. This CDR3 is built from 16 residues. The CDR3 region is CASSPDGGGSNQPQHF. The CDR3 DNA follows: TGTGCCAGCAGCCCGGACGGAGGGGGGAGCAATCAGCCCCAGCATTTT.